The T cell receptor (beta chain) under discussion was sequenced for a study of CD8 T cells in Susac syndrome. The CDR3 contains 14 residues. The V gene's germline CDR1 is SGDLS and CDR2 YYNGEE. V was shortened by 0 bases and J by 7 bases, with 11 bases between the two germline ends. Reverse transcription of roughly 0.5 to 1 ug RNA was performed with random hexamers. The immunoSEQ assay covered 54 Vbeta and 13 Jbeta segments for CDR3. TCRdb reprocessed the immunoSEQ multiplex PCR reads via MiXCR and lists one record per CDR3 protein. Of more than 150,000 distinct CDR3 sequences listed, around 94% are singletons. From blood CD8+ and CD4+ T cells, the TCR beta chain was sequenced. Matched for age and sex, the controls were healthy donors. Purification of the CD8+ and CD4+ T cells relied on negative isolation, and TEMRA cells underwent FACS enrichment.

The sequenced sample consisted of CD4+ T cells from PBMCs. The chain joins TRBV9 to TRBJ2-1; D may be TRBD2 (6 bases). This clonotype was obtained from a human donor in good health. The DNA for the CDR3 is TGTGCCAGCAGCGTAGCTAGGAGGGGTAATGAGCAGTTCTTC. Translated: CASSVARRGNEQFF.